Sequencing of this TCR beta chain was carried out in a study of regulatory T cells in long-lasting Graves disease. The authors built TCR beta libraries using iRepertoire HTBI primers and Arm-PCR of CDR3 regions. TCRdb itself ran the multiplex PCR reads through MiXCR, one entry per CDR3 protein. The sample contains about 470,000 distinct CDR3 sequences, under 25% of which appear only once. Trimming pared 2 bases from V and 10 bases from J, leaving 9 bases between. The CDR3 covers 13 residues. Looked up from germline, CDR1 is MDHEN and CDR2 is SYDVKM. Time point in this sample: persistent/refractory GD, antithyroid drugs over 5 years with positive TRAb. The TCR library was prepared using RNA isolated from PBMCs. This clonotype occurred many times.

The source was peripheral blood mononuclear cells (PBMCs), collected when the disease was refractory, from a patient treated with antithyroid drugs. V usage is TRBV28 and J usage is TRBJ1-6, with TRBD1 as a possible D gene (5 bases). This receptor was obtained from a female donor with Graves disease. For the CDR3, the DNA is TGTGCCAGCAGTTTAAGTTGGGGCTCACCCCTCCACTTT. As protein: CASSLSWGSPLHF.